This TCR beta chain was found in a study of tumor and adjacent non-tumor tissue in lung cancer. The CDR3 contains 14 residues. Trimming left V 3 bases short and J 5 bases short, with 16 bases between. Germline loops: CDR1 DFQATT, CDR2 SNEGSKA (reference sequence). TCRbeta libraries were built with three rounds of nested PCR, modified from ARM-PCR. Via MiXCR, TCRdb re-called the multiplex PCR reads, giving one row per CDR3 protein. The sample contains over 110,000 distinct CDR3 sequences, approximately 64% of which appear only once. As concerns this clonotype: Antigen: not known. Since a much larger clone is just one base distant, this may be a read error. As the CDR3 is not closed by the conserved phenylalanine or tryptophan, this likely results from a read error.

The template was RNA from unsorted bulk tissue. Between August and November 2014, newly diagnosed, chemotherapy-naive lung cancer patients underwent thoracic surgery in China. Whole-study results and caveats: Shorter survival was associated with higher TCR diversity in tumors. TCR diversity was significantly greater in tumor than normal lung tissue. Normal lung showed higher cumulative top 100 clone frequency than tumor.

This receptor was taken from a man in his 60s with small cell lung cancer. V gene TRBV20-1 combines with J gene TRBJ1-2, with a tentative D call TRBD1 (5 bases). The material sequenced was lung tumor tissue. The CDR3 region is CSASRGETAYGYTL. CDR3 bases: TGCAGTGCTAGTAGAGGGGAGACAGCATATGGCTACACCTTA.